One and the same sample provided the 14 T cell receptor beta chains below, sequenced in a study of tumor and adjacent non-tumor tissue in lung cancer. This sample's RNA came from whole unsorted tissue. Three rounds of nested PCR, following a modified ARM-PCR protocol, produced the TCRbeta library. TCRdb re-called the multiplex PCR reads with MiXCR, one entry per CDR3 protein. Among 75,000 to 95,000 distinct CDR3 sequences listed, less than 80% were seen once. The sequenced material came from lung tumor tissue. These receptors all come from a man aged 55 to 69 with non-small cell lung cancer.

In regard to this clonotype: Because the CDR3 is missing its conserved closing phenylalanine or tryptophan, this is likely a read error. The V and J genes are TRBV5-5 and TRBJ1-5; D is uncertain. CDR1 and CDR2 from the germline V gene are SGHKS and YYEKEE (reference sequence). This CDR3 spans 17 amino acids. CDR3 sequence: CASSDYPSSLGDQPQHV. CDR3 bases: TGTGCCAGCAGCGATTATCCTTCGTCCCTTGGTGATCAGCCGCAGCATGTT.

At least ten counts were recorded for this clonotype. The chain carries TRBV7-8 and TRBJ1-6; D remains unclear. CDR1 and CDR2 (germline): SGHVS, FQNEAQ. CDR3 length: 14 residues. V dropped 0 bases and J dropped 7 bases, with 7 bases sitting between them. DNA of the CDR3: TGTGCCAGCAGCTTAGCGCGTAGCAATTCACCCCTCCACTTT. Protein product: CASSLARSNSPLHF.

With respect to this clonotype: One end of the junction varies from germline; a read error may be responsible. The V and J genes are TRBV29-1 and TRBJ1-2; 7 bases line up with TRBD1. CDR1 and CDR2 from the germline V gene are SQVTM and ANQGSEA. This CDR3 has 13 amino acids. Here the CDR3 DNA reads TGCATCGTTAGACGGACAGGAGAGTATGGCTACACCTTC. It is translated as CIVRRTGEYGYTF.

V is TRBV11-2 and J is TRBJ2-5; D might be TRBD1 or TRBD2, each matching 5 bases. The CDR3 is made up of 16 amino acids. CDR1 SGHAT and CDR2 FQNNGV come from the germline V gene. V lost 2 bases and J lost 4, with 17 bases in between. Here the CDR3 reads CASSLNGAGRGETQYF. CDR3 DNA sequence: TGTGCCAGCAGCTTAAATGGGGCGGGTCGGGGAGAGACCCAGTACTTC.

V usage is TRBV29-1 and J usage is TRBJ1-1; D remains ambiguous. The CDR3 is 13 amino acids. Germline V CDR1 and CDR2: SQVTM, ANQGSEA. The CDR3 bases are TGCAGTGTTCAGGCCGGGTGGATGAATGAAGCTTTCTTT. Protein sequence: CSVQAGWMNEAFF. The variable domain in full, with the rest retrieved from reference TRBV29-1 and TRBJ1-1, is SAVISQKPSRDICQRGTSLTIQCQVDSQVTMMFWYRQQPGQSLTLIATANQGSEATYESGFVIDKFPISRPNLTFSTLTVSNMSPEDSSIYLCSVQAGWMNEAFFGQGTRLTVV.

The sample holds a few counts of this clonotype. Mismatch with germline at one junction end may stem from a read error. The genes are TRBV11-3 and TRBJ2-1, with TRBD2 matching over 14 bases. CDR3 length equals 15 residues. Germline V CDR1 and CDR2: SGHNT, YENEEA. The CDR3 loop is CVSSHGTSGSHEQFF. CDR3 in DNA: TGTGTCAGCAGTCACGGGACTAGCGGGAGTCATGAGCAGTTCTTC.

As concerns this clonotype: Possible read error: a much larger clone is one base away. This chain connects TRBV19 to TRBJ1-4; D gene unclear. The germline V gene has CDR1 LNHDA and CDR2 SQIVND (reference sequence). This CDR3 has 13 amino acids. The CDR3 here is CASSSGRNEKLSF. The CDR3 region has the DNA TGTGCCAGTAGTAGCGGGAGGAATGAAAAACTGTCTTTT.

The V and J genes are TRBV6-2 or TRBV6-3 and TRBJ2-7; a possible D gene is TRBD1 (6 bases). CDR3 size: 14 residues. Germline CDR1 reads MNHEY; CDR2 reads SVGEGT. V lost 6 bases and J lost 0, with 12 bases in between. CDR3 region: CASRGALISYEQYF. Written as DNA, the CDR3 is TGTGCCAGCAGGGGGGCTCTTATCTCCTACGAGCAGTACTTC.

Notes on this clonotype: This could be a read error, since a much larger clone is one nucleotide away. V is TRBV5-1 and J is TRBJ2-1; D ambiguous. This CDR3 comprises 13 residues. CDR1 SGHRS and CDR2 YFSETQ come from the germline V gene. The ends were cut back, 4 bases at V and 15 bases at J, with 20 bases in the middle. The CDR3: CASSLHRHGYLFF. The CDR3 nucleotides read TGCGCCAGCAGCCTCCACCGACACGGGTATCTGTTCTTC.

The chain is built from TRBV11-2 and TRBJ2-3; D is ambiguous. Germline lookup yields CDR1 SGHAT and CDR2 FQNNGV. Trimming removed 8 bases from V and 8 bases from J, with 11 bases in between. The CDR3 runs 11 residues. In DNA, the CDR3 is TGTGCCAGCGCCATGATGGCTACGCAGTATTTT. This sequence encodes CASAMMATQYF.

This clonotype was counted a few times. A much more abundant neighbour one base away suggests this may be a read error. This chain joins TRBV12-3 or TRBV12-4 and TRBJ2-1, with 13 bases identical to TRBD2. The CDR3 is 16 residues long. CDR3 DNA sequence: TGTGCCGGCAGCTACACTAGCGGGGGGGCCGCAGAGGAGCAGTTCTTC. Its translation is CAGSYTSGGAAEEQFF.

DNA of the CDR3: TGCAGCGTTTCAGTAGGGCGGGACACTGAAGCTTTCTTT. Its protein product is CSVSVGRDTEAFF. The chain links TRBV29-1 to TRBJ1-1; D remains unclear. The CDR3 contains 13 residues. The V end lost 5 bases, the J end lost 3 bases, and 13 bases lay between the germline ends. The germline gives CDR1 SQVTM, CDR2 ANQGSEA.

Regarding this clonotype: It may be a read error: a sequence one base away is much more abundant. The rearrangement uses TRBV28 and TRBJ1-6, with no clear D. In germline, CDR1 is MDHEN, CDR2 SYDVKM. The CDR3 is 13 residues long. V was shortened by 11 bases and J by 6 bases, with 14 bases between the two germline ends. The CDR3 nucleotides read TGTGCCTCCCGATCGGAGCTTAATTCACCCCTCCACTTT. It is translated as CASRSELNSPLHF.

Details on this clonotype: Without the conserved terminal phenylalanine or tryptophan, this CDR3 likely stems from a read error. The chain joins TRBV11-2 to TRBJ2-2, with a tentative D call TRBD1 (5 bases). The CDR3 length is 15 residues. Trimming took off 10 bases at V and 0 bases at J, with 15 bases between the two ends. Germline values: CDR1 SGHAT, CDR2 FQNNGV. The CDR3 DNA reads TGTGCCAACACCCGCAGGGTAACGAACACCGGGGAGCTGTTTCTT. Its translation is CANTRRVTNTGELFL.